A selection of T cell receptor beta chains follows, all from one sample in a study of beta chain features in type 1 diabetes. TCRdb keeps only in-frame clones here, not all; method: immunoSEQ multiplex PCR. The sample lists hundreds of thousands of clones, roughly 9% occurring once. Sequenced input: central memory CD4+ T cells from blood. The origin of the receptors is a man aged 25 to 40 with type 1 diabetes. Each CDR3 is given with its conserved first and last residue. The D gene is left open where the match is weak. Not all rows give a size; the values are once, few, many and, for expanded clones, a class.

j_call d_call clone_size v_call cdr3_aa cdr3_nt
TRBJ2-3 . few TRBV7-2 CASSPGRGRTDTQYF TGTGCCAGCAGCCCCGGGAGGGGGCGCACAGATACGCAGTATTTT
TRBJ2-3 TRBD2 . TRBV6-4 CASSEGTSGGDTQYF TGTGCCAGCAGTGAGGGAACTAGCGGGGGCGATACGCAGTATTTT
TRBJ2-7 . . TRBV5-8 CASSFRGESYEQYF TGTGCCAGCAGCTTTAGGGGCGAGTCCTACGAGCAGTACTTC
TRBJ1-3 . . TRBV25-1 CASSESGVLSGNTIYF TGTGCCAGCAGTGAATCCGGGGTTCTCTCTGGAAACACCATATATTTT
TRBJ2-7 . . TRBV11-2 CASSLRTENSYEQYF TGTGCCAGCAGCTTACGGACAGAAAATTCCTACGAGCAGTACTTC
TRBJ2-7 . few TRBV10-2 CASSEWQGSYEQYF TGCGCCAGCAGTGAGTGGCAGGGCTCCTACGAGCAGTACTTC
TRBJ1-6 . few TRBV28 CASSSGGIYNSPLHF TGTGCCAGCAGTTCCGGGGGAATTTATAATTCACCCCTCCACTTT
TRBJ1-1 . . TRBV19 CASSIRGEAFF TGTGCCAGTAGTATTAGAGGTGAAGCTTTCTTT
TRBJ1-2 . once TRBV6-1 CASSDGQSPKTF TGTGCCAGCAGTGACGGACAGTCCCCGAAGACCTTC
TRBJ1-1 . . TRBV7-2 CASSLARTNTEAFF TGTGCCAGCAGCTTAGCTAGGACGAACACTGAAGCTTTCTTT
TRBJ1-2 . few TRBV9 CASSGRGGLGYTF TGTGCCAGCAGCGGAAGAGGGGGGCTTGGCTACACCTTC
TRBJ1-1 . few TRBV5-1 CASSPSGVNTEAFF TGCGCCAGCAGCCCCTCTGGGGTGAACACTGAAGCTTTCTTT
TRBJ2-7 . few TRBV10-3 CAISEAGPAGEQYF TGTGCCATCAGTGAGGCCGGACCTGCGGGGGAGCAGTACTTC
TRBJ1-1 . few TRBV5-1 CASSLQSDTEAFF TGCGCCAGCAGCTTGCAATCGGACACTGAAGCTTTCTTT
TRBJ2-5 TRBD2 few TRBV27 CASSLRRGGRETQYF TGTGCCAGCAGTTTGCGGCGGGGGGGCAGGGAGACCCAGTACTTC
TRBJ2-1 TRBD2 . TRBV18 CASSPVSGGLYNEQFF TGTGCCAGCTCACCAGTAAGCGGGGGCCTTTACAATGAGCAGTTCTTC
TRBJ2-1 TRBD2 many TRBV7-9 CASSPKVRLAMNNEQFF TGTGCCAGCAGCCCTAAAGTCCGACTAGCGATGAACAATGAGCAGTTCTTC
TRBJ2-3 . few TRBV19 CASSFEPSSTDTQYF TGTGCCAGTAGTTTCGAGCCATCTAGCACAGATACGCAGTATTTT
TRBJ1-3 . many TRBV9 CASSVGQPGNTIYF TGTGCCAGCAGCGTAGGACAGCCTGGAAACACCATATATTTT
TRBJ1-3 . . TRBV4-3 CASSQGTFTGSGNTIYF TGCGCCAGCAGCCAAGGAACCTTCACCGGCTCTGGAAACACCATATATTTT
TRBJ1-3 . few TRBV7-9 CASSLGSSDGGNTIYF TGTGCCAGCAGCTTAGGGTCGTCGGACGGTGGAAACACCATATATTTT
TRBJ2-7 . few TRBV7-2 CASSSQGAGSYEQYF TGTGCCAGCAGCTCCCAGGGAGCAGGGAGCTACGAGCAGTACTTC
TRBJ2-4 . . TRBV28 CASSFGYQVGKNIQYF TGTGCCAGCAGTTTCGGGTATCAGGTCGGCAAAAACATTCAGTACTTC
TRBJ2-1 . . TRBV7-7 CASSSIQVGEQFF TGTGCTAGCAGCTCTATACAGGTCGGGGAGCAGTTCTTC
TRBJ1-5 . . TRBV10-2 CASRGRDFQPQHF TGCGCCAGCAGAGGCCGTGACTTTCAGCCCCAGCATTTT
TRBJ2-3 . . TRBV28 CASSFPTITDTQYF TGTGCCAGCAGTTTCCCGACAATCACAGATACGCAGTATTTT
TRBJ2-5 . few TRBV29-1 CSVEQETQYF TGCAGCGTGGAACAAGAGACCCAGTACTTC
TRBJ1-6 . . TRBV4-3 CASSPGMGKNSPLHF TGCGCCAGCAGCCCAGGTATGGGCAAAAATTCACCCCTCCACTTT
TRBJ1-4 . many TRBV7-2 CASSPAAGERKLFF TGTGCCAGCAGCCCGGCCGCGGGGGAAAGAAAACTGTTTTTT
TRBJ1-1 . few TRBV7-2 CASSRDWGTEAFF TGTGCCAGCAGCCGGGACTGGGGCACTGAAGCTTTCTTT
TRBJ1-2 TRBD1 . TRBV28 CASQTWTGGAYGYTF TGTGCCAGTCAAACATGGACAGGGGGCGCCTATGGCTACACCTTC
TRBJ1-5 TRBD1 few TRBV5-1 CASSSGTGANQPQHF TGCGCCAGCAGCTCCGGGACAGGGGCCAATCAGCCCCAGCATTTT
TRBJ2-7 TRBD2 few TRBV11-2 CASSPYGPSGGADEQYF TGTGCCAGCAGCCCCTACGGGCCTAGCGGGGGGGCCGACGAGCAGTACTTC
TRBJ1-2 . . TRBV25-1 CASSDGRNLYGYTF TGTGCCAGCAGTGACGGCAGGAACCTCTATGGCTACACCTTC
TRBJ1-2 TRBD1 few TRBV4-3 CASSPDRVEGYGYTF TGCGCCAGCAGCCCCGACAGGGTGGAGGGGTATGGCTACACCTTC
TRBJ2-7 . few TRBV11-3 CASSSGGADPSEQYF TGTGCCAGCAGCTCCGGAGGGGCCGACCCCAGCGAGCAGTACTTC
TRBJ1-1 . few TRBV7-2 CASSLFIRATGTEAFF TGTGCCAGCAGCTTGTTTATAAGGGCGACGGGAACTGAAGCTTTCTTT
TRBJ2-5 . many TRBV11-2 CASSTARDTVTQYF TGTGCCAGCAGCACGGCCCGGGACACGGTGACGCAGTACTTC
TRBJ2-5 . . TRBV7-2 CASSPLRGGQETQYF TGTGCCAGCAGTCCCCTGAGGGGGGGGCAAGAGACCCAGTACTTC
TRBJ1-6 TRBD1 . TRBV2 CASTGRQGSSSSLHF TGTGCCAGCACCGGGCGACAGGGGAGCTCTTCGTCCCTCCACTTT
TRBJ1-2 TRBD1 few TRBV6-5 CASTLNRGLSFGYTF TGTGCCAGCACCCTTAACAGGGGGCTATCTTTTGGCTACACCTTC
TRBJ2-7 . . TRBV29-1 CSVSREGAYEQYF TGCAGCGTTTCCCGCGAGGGGGCCTACGAGCAGTACTTC
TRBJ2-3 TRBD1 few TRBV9 CASSEQGVGDTQYF TGTGCCAGCAGCGAGCAGGGGGTCGGAGATACGCAGTATTTT
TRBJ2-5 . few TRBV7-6 CASSPHGKKETQYF TGTGCCAGCAGTCCACATGGAAAAAAGGAGACCCAGTACTTC
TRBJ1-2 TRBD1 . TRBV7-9 CASSPFGTANYGYTF TGTGCCAGCAGCCCTTTTGGGACAGCCAACTATGGCTACACCTTC
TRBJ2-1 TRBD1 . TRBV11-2 CASSLDPQGAQTSEQFF TGTGCCAGCAGCTTAGACCCTCAGGGGGCGCAAACTAGTGAGCAGTTCTTC
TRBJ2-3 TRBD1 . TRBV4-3 CASSLDRGQDTQYF TGCGCCAGCAGCCTGGACAGGGGGCAAGATACGCAGTATTTT
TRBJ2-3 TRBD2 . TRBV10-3 CATQTLGLAGFSTDTQYF TGTGCCACCCAGACCCTCGGGCTAGCGGGGTTTAGCACAGATACGCAGTATTTT
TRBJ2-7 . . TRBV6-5 CASSYSYSAGAYEQYF TGTGCCAGCAGTTACTCGTACTCGGCAGGGGCCTACGAGCAGTACTTC
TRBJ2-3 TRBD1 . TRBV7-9 CASSFGQGNTDTQYF TGTGCCAGCAGCTTCGGACAGGGGAACACAGATACGCAGTATTTT
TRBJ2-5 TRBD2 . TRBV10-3 CAISEQRGGLETQYF TGTGCCATCAGTGAGCAGCGGGGGGGCCTCGAGACCCAGTACTTC
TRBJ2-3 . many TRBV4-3 CASSQEDRYTDTQYF TGCGCCAGCAGCCAAGAGGACCGATACACAGATACGCAGTATTTT
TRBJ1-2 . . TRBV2 CASSAVNYGYTF TGTGCCAGCAGTGCGGTAAACTATGGCTACACCTTC